These T cell receptor beta chains were read from a single sample in a study of blood T cell repertoires in COVID-19. Using immunoSEQ multiplex PCR, the repertoire was profiled, and TCRdb retains in-frame clones only, with some absent. Here the sample spans around 330,000 clones, around 85% being singletons. The sequenced material came from PBMCs or T cells enriched from blood (not recorded which). The receptors shown here come from a woman aged 25 to 39 who had been exposed to COVID-19. CDR3s include the opening cysteine and the closing phenylalanine or tryptophan. The D gene is left open where the match is weak.

d_call,j_call,cdr3_length,v_call,cdr3_nt,cdr3_aa
-,TRBJ1-1,13,TRBV4-1,TGCGCCAGCAGCCAAGCCATGAACACTGAAGCTTTCTTT,CASSQAMNTEAFF
-,TRBJ1-3,15,TRBV10-3,TGTGCCATCAGTGAGTCAACAGGGCAAGGAAACACCATATATTTT,CAISESTGQGNTIYF
TRBD1,TRBJ2-7,14,TRBV5-4,TGTGCCAGCAGCTCGGGACAGGGGTATTACGAGCAGTACTTC,CASSSGQGYYEQYF
-,TRBJ2-1,14,TRBV5-6,TGTGCCAGCAGCTTGGGGGCCTCTAACAATGAGCAGTTCTTC,CASSLGASNNEQFF
-,TRBJ1-1,14,TRBV2,TGTGCCAGCAGTGAAGTAAGTCGGAAACCTAGGGCTTTCTTT,CASSEVSRKPRAFF
TRBD1,TRBJ1-2,14,TRBV6-5,TGTGCCAGCAGTTACAGAAGGACAGGGGGCGCCGACACCTTC,CASSYRRTGGADTF
-,TRBJ1-2,21,TRBV9,TGTGCCAGCAGCGCCCAAACTGGCAGGGGCGGAAGAAGGGGCACTAACTATGGCTACACCTTC,CASSAQTGRGGRRGTNYGYTF
-,TRBJ2-5,14,TRBV6-9,TGTGCCAGCAGTTACCCCCAGGAGGGAGAGACCCAGTACTTC,CASSYPQEGETQYF
-,TRBJ1-1,13,TRBV7-6,TGTGCCAGCAGCTTAAACCTAGACACTGAAGCTTTCTTT,CASSLNLDTEAFF
-,TRBJ1-2,13,TRBV30,TGTGCCTGGAGTTTAGGGGTCAACTATGGCTACACCTTC,CAWSLGVNYGYTF
-,TRBJ1-2,17,TRBV4-1,TGCGCCAGCAGCCTGGGCGGGGGGCAGGAGGTCGCCTATGGCTACACCTTC,CASSLGGGQEVAYGYTF
TRBD2,TRBJ2-7,15,TRBV27,TGTGCCAGCAGTGATCATGGGGAGGGAATCTACGAGCAGTACTTC,CASSDHGEGIYEQYF